Listed here are 18 T cell receptor beta chains from one sample, sequenced in a study of shared clonotypes between healthy human individuals. Profiling relied on immunoSEQ multiplex PCR, and the TCRdb table lists in-frame clones only, not all of them. In the table there are about 2.3 million clones, around 93% of which are singletons. The sample was naive CD4+ T cells from PBMCs. Stated subset: CD45RA+ positively selected. The origin of the receptors is a man between 18 and 35 years old in good health. Some clones in this sample may be carry-over from other donors' samples.

This clone was detected only a few times. The DNA for the CDR3 is TGTGCCAGCAGCCCCCTTGGGGTACAGCCCCAGCATTTT. It specifies CASSPLGVQPQHF. The V gene is TRBV7-9, the J gene TRBJ1-5; D gene ambiguous. The length of the CDR3 is 13 residues. The ends were cut back, 5 bases at V and 7 bases at J, with 12 bases in the middle. Germline V CDR1 and CDR2: SEHNR, FQNEAQ (reference sequence).

The chain carries TRBV7-9 and TRBJ2-7; D possibly corresponds to TRBD1 (5 bases). Trimming pared 7 bases from V and 3 bases from J, leaving 16 bases between. Germline V gives CDR1 SEHNR, CDR2 FQNEAQ (reference sequence). The CDR3 contains 14 residues. CDR3 protein: CASTSFSGHYEQYF. The CDR3, as DNA: TGTGCCAGCACCTCTTTTTCCGGACACTACGAGCAGTACTTC.

As to this clone: The same CDR3 also results from other DNA sequences found in this sample. The chain carries TRBV19 and TRBJ1-2; no firm D call. This CDR3 contains 12 residues. V shed 5 bases and J shed 4 bases, with 8 bases lying between them. Germline assignment: CDR1 LNHDA and CDR2 SQIVND (reference sequence). This CDR3 reads CASSRQTYGYTF. DNA for the CDR3: TGTGCCAGTAGTCGGCAGACCTATGGCTACACCTTC. Drawing the rest from reference TRBV19 and TRBJ1-2, the complete variable domain is DGGITQSPKYLFRKEGQNVTLSCEQNLNHDAMYWYRQDPGQGLRLIYYSQIVNDFQKGDIAEGYSVSREKKESFPLTVTSAQKNPTAFYLCASSRQTYGYTFGSGTRLTVV.

This clone was seen only once. This chain joins TRBV20-1 and TRBJ2-7; TRBD2 is a possible D gene (6 bases). Germline V gene sequence: CDR1 DFQATT, CDR2 SNEGSKA (reference sequence). The CDR3 covers 11 residues. V shed 3 bases and J shed 9 bases, with 12 bases lying between them. The CDR3 reads CSARGGERQYF. CDR3 nucleotides: TGCAGTGCTAGGGGCGGGGAGCGGCAGTACTTC.

This clone has only one observation. This chain connects TRBV9 to TRBJ1-3; TRBD1 aligns across 8 bases. CDR1 and CDR2 (germline): SGDLS, YYNGEE. V gave up 4 bases and J gave up 4 bases; unmatched junction bases: 4. The CDR3 covers 14 residues. The CDR3: CASSLRGLGNTIYF. The CDR3 DNA sequence: TGTGCCAGCAGCCTCAGGGGGCTAGGAAACACCATATATTTT.

This chain uses TRBV2 with TRBJ1-3; perhaps TRBD1 as D (6 bases). This CDR3 is 15 amino acids long. Deletions cut 9 bases from V and 8 bases from J, with 23 bases between. Germline V gene lookup returns CDR1 SNHLY and CDR2 FYNNEI. The CDR3 sequence: CASNDPGHSADTIYF. In DNA form, the CDR3 reads TGTGCCAGTAACGATCCGGGACACTCCGCGGACACCATATATTTT.

The chain uses TRBV28 and TRBJ2-7; D is unresolved. The V end lost 7 bases, the J end lost 6 bases, and 7 bases lay between the germline ends. This CDR3 region has 10 residues. CDR1 is MDHEN, CDR2 SYDVKM, per germline. The CDR3 sequence: CASKGREQYF. Written as DNA, the CDR3 is TGTGCCAGCAAAGGCCGCGAGCAGTACTTC.

The gene calls are TRBV28 and TRBJ1-3; D is undetermined. CDR1 is MDHEN, CDR2 SYDVKM, per germline. The CDR3 has 17 residues. V was shortened by 2 bases and J by 4 bases, with 18 bases between the two germline ends. CDR3 residues: CASSLLYSLAQGNTIYF. The CDR3, as DNA: TGTGCCAGCAGTTTACTTTACAGTTTAGCCCAAGGAAACACCATATATTTT.

The chain links TRBV28 to TRBJ1-5, with a tentative D call TRBD1 (6 bases). Trimming stripped 10 bases from V and 4 bases from J, with 11 bases between. The germline V gene has CDR1 MDHEN and CDR2 SYDVKM. This CDR3 spans 12 amino acids. The CDR3 region is CATQGLNQPQHF. The DNA of the CDR3 is TGTGCCACACAGGGCCTAAATCAGCCCCAGCATTTT.

The V and J genes are TRBV23-1 and TRBJ2-7, with TRBD2 matching 9 bases. TRBV23-1 is filed as an ORF, its function uncertain. Trimming took 3 bases from V and 2 from J; bases not matched to a gene: 2. The CDR3 extends over 14 amino acids. CDR3 region: CASSQASGAYEQYF. In DNA form, the CDR3 reads TGCGCCAGCAGTCAGGCTAGCGGGGCCTACGAGCAGTACTTC.

The rearrangement joins TRBV5-1 to TRBJ1-1, with D unclear. The CDR3 runs to 15 residues. The germline CDR1 and CDR2 sequences are SGHRS and YFSETQ. Trimming took 1 base from V and 0 from J, leaving 10 bases between them. CDR3 region: CASSLTKGLNTEAFF. The CDR3 DNA follows: TGCGCCAGCAGCTTGACCAAAGGATTGAACACTGAAGCTTTCTTT.

The chain recombines TRBV5-4 with TRBJ2-7; perhaps TRBD2 as D (6 bases). CDR3 length: 13 amino acids. CDR1 SGHNT and CDR2 YYREEE come from the germline V gene (reference sequence). V lost 5 bases and J lost 3, with 12 bases in between. The CDR3 nucleotides are TGTGCCAGCAGACAGTGGGGGGTCTACGAGCAGTACTTC. As protein: CASRQWGVYEQYF.

This clone was seen a single time. The rearrangement links TRBV11-2 to TRBJ2-7; D is uncertain. CDR1 is SGHAT and CDR2 is FQNNGV in the germline V gene. CDR3 length: 11 residues. Trimming pared 3 bases from V and 6 bases from J, leaving 6 bases between. CDR3 loop: CASSFAVEQYF. DNA of the CDR3: TGTGCCAGCAGCTTCGCGGTCGAGCAGTACTTC.

The chain carries TRBV7-8 and TRBJ2-3; the match to TRBD2 covers 7 bases. This CDR3 contains 15 residues. Germline CDR1 SGHVS, CDR2 FQNEAQ. After removal of 5 bases from V and 0 bases from J, the junction contained 5 bases not matched to a gene. The CDR3 DNA is TGTGCCAGCAGCCTTAGCGGGCATAGCACAGATACGCAGTATTTT. Its translation is CASSLSGHSTDTQYF.

The table lists this clone with a count of one. V and J are TRBV19 and TRBJ2-6; D remains unclear. From germline, CDR1 is LNHDA and CDR2 SQIVND (reference sequence). This CDR3 has 17 amino acids. V was trimmed by 7 bases and J by 0 bases, leaving 16 bases between them. CDR3 region: CASKETSVFSGANVLTF. CDR3 nucleotides: TGTGCCAGTAAGGAGACATCCGTTTTCTCTGGGGCCAACGTCCTGACTTTC.

The chain recombines TRBV11-2 with TRBJ1-1, with a possible D match to TRBD1 (5 bases). Looked up from germline, CDR1 is SGHAT and CDR2 is FQNNGV. Trimming cost V 7 bases and J 0 bases, with 15 bases left between them. This CDR3 region has 15 residues. The CDR3 coding sequence is TGTGCCAGCACACCTAGGGGTGGGGTGAACACTGAAGCTTTCTTT. Its protein product is CASTPRGGVNTEAFF.

This clone was detected only a few times. The chain links TRBV9 to TRBJ1-1; possibly TRBD1 for D (6 bases). CDR3 size: 14 residues. V was pared by 7 bases and J by 5 bases, with 18 bases between. Germline-derived CDR1 and CDR2 are SGDLS and YYNGEE. This chain's CDR3 is CASAFLTRGTEAFF. The CDR3 DNA follows: TGTGCCAGCGCATTCCTCACAAGGGGGACTGAAGCTTTCTTT.

The J gene is TRBJ2-2, the V gene TRBV2; 13 bases agree with TRBD2. From germline, CDR1 is SNHLY and CDR2 FYNNEI. This CDR3 contains 17 residues. Trimming cost V 6 bases and J 5 bases; bases outside gene matches: 9. This CDR3 is CASRIGLAGVGTGELFF. The CDR3 DNA reads as TGTGCCAGCAGAATAGGACTAGCGGGAGTTGGGACCGGGGAGCTGTTTTTT.